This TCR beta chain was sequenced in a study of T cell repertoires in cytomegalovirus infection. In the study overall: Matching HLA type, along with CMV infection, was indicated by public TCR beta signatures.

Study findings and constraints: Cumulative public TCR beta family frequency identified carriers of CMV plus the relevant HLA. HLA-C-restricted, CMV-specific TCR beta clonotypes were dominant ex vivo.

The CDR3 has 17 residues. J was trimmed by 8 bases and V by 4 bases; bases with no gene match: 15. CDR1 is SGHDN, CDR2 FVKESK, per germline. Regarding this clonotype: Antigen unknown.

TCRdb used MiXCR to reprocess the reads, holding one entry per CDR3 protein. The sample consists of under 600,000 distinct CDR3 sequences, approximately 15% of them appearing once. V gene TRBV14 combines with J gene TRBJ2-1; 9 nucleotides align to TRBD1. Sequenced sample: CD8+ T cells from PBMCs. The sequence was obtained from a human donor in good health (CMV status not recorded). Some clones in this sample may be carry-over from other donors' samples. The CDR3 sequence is CASSPLGGTGIIDEQFF. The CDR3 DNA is TGTGCCAGCAGCCCCCTAGGAGGGACAGGGATTATCGATGAGCAGTTCTTC.